Ten or more counts support the clone carrying this T cell receptor beta chain. Its target is not known. Trimming removed 5 bases at V and 4 bases at J, with 14 bases between. The CDR3 spans 14 residues. RNA transcripts served as template for amplifying TCR beta CDR3 sequences. HTBI primers served in a first-round RT-PCR, which a second-round multiplex PCR followed. TCRdb reprocessed the multiplex PCR reads with MiXCR, giving one entry per CDR3 protein. This repertoire shows roughly 500,000 distinct CDR3 sequences, approximately 15% found once; its top ten account for over 7.5%. This record comes from a study of Graves' ophthalmopathy and Graves' hyperthyroidism. CAS ≥3, NOSPECS ≥4, moderate-to-severe activity and duration under 3 months marked donors with ophthalmopathy. Exclusion applied to patients with other autoimmune diseases, uncontrolled infections, pregnancy or lactation. Findings and caveats of the study: A classifier, a 13-signature model, separated ophthalmopathy from stable hyperthyroidism with more than 85% sensitivity and about 83% specificity. Ophthalmopathy progression predictions by the model showed 72% to 80% specificity and about 70% sensitivity.

The source is a woman younger than 45 with Graves' ophthalmopathy. The chain employs TRBV12-3 or TRBV12-4 and TRBJ1-2, with D maybe TRBD1 (5 bases). The sample was blood. The CDR3, as DNA: TGTGCCAGCAGTGAGACAGTTGGTGGCTATGGCTACACCTTC. Translation gives CASSETVGGYGYTF.